This TCR beta chain was documented in a study of T cells of healthy individuals. This CDR3 comprises 13 residues. The V gene end was trimmed by 2 bases and the J gene end by 3 bases; junction bases not matched to a gene: 1. Per the germline V gene, CDR1 is SQVTM and CDR2 is ANQGSEA. This clonotype was picked up many times. Via MiXCR, TCRdb re-called the 5' RACE reads, giving one row per CDR3 protein. The profile shows under 70,000 distinct CDR3 sequences, 14% to 15% of them singletons. The source is a human donor in good health. The chain recombines TRBV29-1 with TRBJ1-2, with TRBD1 matching 9 bases. CDR3: CSVEWTGDYGYTF. The CDR3 coding sequence is TGCAGCGTTGAATGGACAGGGGACTATGGCTACACCTTC.